The present TCR beta chain was sequenced within a study of CD8 T cells in ankylosing spondylitis. Notes on the study in general: Ankylosing spondylitis blood seemed to carry a telltale TCR beta motif made of several highly homologous variants.

One entry per CDR3 protein results from TCRdb running MiXCR on the 5' RACE reads. The sample lists around 220,000 distinct CDR3 sequences; around 19% were seen once. Notes on this clonotype: Its antigen remains unidentified.

Trimming left V 1 base short and J 5 bases short, with 16 bases between. From germline, CDR1 is LGHNA and CDR2 YNFKEQ. The CDR3 is made up of 16 amino acids. The sample taken for sequencing was blood, either unsorted or a sorted T cell fraction (not recorded which). The TCR was taken from a male donor with ankylosing spondylitis. This rearrangement joins TRBV4-2 to TRBJ2-3, with D perhaps given as TRBD1 or TRBD2 (5 bases each). In DNA form, the CDR3 reads TGTGCCAGCAGCCAAGGGTTGGGGGAGCTTGGAGATACGCAGTATTTT. It yields the protein CASSQGLGELGDTQYF.